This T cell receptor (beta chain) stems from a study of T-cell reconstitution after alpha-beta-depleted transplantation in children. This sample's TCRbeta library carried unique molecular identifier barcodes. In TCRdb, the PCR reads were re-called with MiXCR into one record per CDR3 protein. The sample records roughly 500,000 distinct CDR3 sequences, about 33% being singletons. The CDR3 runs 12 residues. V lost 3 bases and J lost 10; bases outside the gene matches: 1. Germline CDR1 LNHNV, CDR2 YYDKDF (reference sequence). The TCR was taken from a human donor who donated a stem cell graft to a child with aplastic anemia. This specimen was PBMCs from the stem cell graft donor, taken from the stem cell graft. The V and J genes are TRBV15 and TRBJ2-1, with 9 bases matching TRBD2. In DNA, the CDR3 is TGTGCCACCAGCAGGACTAGCGGAGAGCAGTTCTTC. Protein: CATSRTSGEQFF.